The 28 T cell receptor beta chains below all came from one sample that was sequenced in a study of blood T cell repertoires in COVID-19. TCRdb keeps only in-frame clones here, not all; method: immunoSEQ multiplex PCR. Of about 170,000 clones listed, about 83% were seen once; the top ten hold roughly 7.5%. The sample was peripheral blood. The receptors stem from a man between 60 and 75 years old with acute or convalescent COVID-19.

This clone was observed a few times. The V and J genes are TRBV5-1 and TRBJ2-4, with TRBD1 matching over 8 bases. The V gene's germline CDR1 is SGHRS and CDR2 YFSETQ. Trimming took 0 bases from V and 8 from J; bases not matched to a gene: 10. This CDR3 has 16 amino acids. CDR3 DNA: TGCGCCAGCAGCTTGGGAGTAAGGCAGGGGGCGGACATTCAGTACTTC. It encodes CASSLGVRQGADIQYF.

This chain links TRBV15 with TRBJ2-3; TRBD1 matches at 10 bases. The CDR3 contains 15 residues. V lost 3 bases and J lost 3; bases outside the gene matches: 3. CDR1 is LNHNV and CDR2 is YYDKDF in the germline V gene (reference sequence). The CDR3 region has the DNA TGTGCCACCAGCAGGAGGACAGGGGGAACAGATACGCAGTATTTT. This codes for CATSRRTGGTDTQYF.

This clone was seen a handful of times. In nucleotides, the CDR3 is TGTGCCAGCAGTCGCCTAAGGGACATTGGGAATGAGCAGTTCTTC. This translates into CASSRLRDIGNEQFF. The chain uses TRBV6-5 and TRBJ2-1; tentative D call: TRBD1 (6 bases). The V gene lost 5 bases and the J gene lost 7 bases, with 18 bases spanning the gap. The CDR3 is 15 residues long. CDR1 is MNHEY, CDR2 SVGAGI, per germline.

This clone was observed a few times. At one boundary the junction diverges from the germline segment, which might be a read error. V and J are TRBV13 and TRBJ1-1; TRBD1 aligns across 8 bases. There are 14 residues in the CDR3. Germline CDR1 reads PRHDT; CDR2 reads FYEKMQ (reference sequence). CDR3 bases: TGTGCCAGCAGCATAGGACAGGGTTACACTGAAGCTTTCTTT. It yields the protein CASSIGQGYTEAFF.

The chain uses TRBV12-3 or TRBV12-4 and TRBJ1-1; D unresolved. The CDR3 length is 11 residues. V lost 1 base and J 8 bases, leaving 5 bases between the germline ends. CDR3 sequence: CASSLGQEAFF. CDR3 nucleotides: TGTGCCAGCAGTTTAGGGCAGGAAGCTTTCTTT.

A few counts support this clone. V usage is TRBV15 and J usage is TRBJ1-2; no clear D. CDR3 length equals 15 residues. With 0 bases removed from V and 6 bases from J, the gap between germline ends came to 14 bases. From germline, CDR1 is LNHNV and CDR2 YYDKDF (reference sequence). This CDR3 is CATSRDARGSNGYTF. In DNA form, the CDR3 reads TGTGCCACCAGCAGAGATGCGCGGGGATCTAATGGCTACACCTTC. The full variable domain, in which reference TRBV15 and TRBJ1-2 provide the parts outside the CDR3, is DAMVIQNPRYQVTQFGKPVTLSCSQTLNHNVMYWYQQKSSQAPKLLFHYYDKDFNNEADTPDNFQSRRPNTSFCFLDIRSPGLGDTAMYLCATSRDARGSNGYTFGSGTRLTVV.

The rearrangement uses TRBV4-1 and TRBJ2-3; the match to TRBD2 covers 8 bases. In germline, CDR1 is MGHRA, CDR2 YSYEKL. The V and J ends lost 2 bases and 4 bases, in that order; junction bases with no gene match: 2. This CDR3 has 14 amino acids. Here the CDR3 DNA reads TGCGCCAGCAGCCAAAGCGGGGGTGCAGATACGCAGTATTTT. Protein sequence: CASSQSGGADTQYF.

This clone was found a few times. The CDR3 DNA is TGTGCCAGCAGCTTAAAGGGGTCCAATCAGCCCCAGCATTTT. Protein product: CASSLKGSNQPQHF. The gene calls are TRBV7-9 and TRBJ1-5; a possible D gene is TRBD1 (5 bases). Between the trimmed V and J ends, which lost 2 bases and 3 bases, there was a span of 8 bases. CDR1 is SEHNR and CDR2 is FQNEAQ in the germline V gene (reference sequence). The CDR3 runs 14 residues. The full variable domain, completed using reference TRBV7-9 and TRBJ1-5, is DTGVSQNPRHKITKRGQNVTFRCDPISEHNRLYWYRQTLGQGPEFLTYFQNEAQLEKSRLLSDRFSAERPKGSFSTLEIQRTEQGDSAMYLCASSLKGSNQPQHFGDGTRLSIL.

The chain carries TRBV2 and TRBJ1-6; 7 bases agree with TRBD1. Looked up from germline, CDR1 is SNHLY and CDR2 is FYNNEI. The ends lost 8 bases at V and 6 bases at J; junction bases unmatched: 10. CDR3 length equals 15 residues. Here the CDR3 reads CASDPTGTRNSPLHF. Written as DNA, the CDR3 is TGTGCCAGCGACCCGACAGGGACTCGTAATTCACCCCTCCACTTT.

In the case of this clone: Other nucleotide sequences in the sample specify the same CDR3. The chain employs TRBV3-1 (or the pseudogene TRBV3-2) and TRBJ2-7; no reliable D call. The CDR3 sequence is 12 residues long. V dropped 1 base and J dropped 3 bases, with 4 bases sitting between them. Germline V gene lookup returns CDR1 LGHDT and CDR2 YNNKEL (reference sequence). As DNA, the CDR3 is TGTGCCAGCAGCCAAGTCGTCTACGAGCAGTACTTC. Protein sequence: CASSQVVYEQYF.

The genes are TRBV6-4 and TRBJ1-2; no clear D gene. With 11 bases removed from V and 9 bases from J, the gap between germline ends came to 13 bases. Germline V CDR1 and CDR2: MRHNA, SNTAGT. The CDR3 loop spans 10 amino acids. CDR3 nucleotides: TGTGCCCCCGGGTTGTCTAGCTACACCTTC. This encodes CAPGLSSYTF.

This clone came up once. The chain carries TRBV6-5 and TRBJ1-5; 8 nucleotides line up with TRBD1. V shed 5 bases and J 2 bases; nucleotides not matched to a gene: 5. Germline CDR1 is MNHEY and CDR2 is SVGAGI. CDR3 length: 15 residues. The CDR3 DNA is TGTGCCAGCAGTCTAAAGACAGGGGGCAATCAGCCCCAGCATTTT. It specifies CASSLKTGGNQPQHF.

The gene calls are TRBV19 and TRBJ1-1; TRBD1 aligns across 10 bases. V shed 7 bases, J shed 12 bases, and the junction held 11 bases outside the gene matches. Germline CDR1 LNHDA, CDR2 SQIVND (reference sequence). CDR3 length equals 13 residues. CDR3 protein: CASKDAGDRGTFF. CDR3 DNA: TGTGCCAGTAAAGACGCAGGGGACAGGGGCACTTTCTTT.

DNA for the CDR3: TGTGCCAGCAGCTCCGACTCAGGGGTTGGCAATTCACCCCTCCACTTT. Its protein is CASSSDSGVGNSPLHF. The chain couples TRBV7-2 to TRBJ1-6, with D possibly being TRBD1 (6 bases). V was pared by 4 bases and J by 7 bases, with 17 bases between. This CDR3 spans 16 amino acids. The germline gives CDR1 SGHTA, CDR2 FQGNSA.

V usage is TRBV29-1 and J usage is TRBJ1-1; D gene ambiguous. The CDR3 length is 12 residues. From germline, CDR1 is SQVTM and CDR2 ANQGSEA. Trimming took off 4 bases at V and 6 bases at J, with 12 bases between the two ends. CDR3 sequence (DNA): TGCAGCGTTGTAAAGGGAGAGGCTGAAGCTTTCTTT. Protein sequence: CSVVKGEAEAFF.

The chain carries TRBV20-1 and TRBJ2-7; 8 nucleotides line up with TRBD1. V lost 3 bases to trimming and J lost 4 bases; unmatched junction nucleotides: 5. CDR1 and CDR2 (germline): DFQATT, SNEGSKA (reference sequence). The CDR3 runs to 13 residues. The CDR3 nucleotides are TGCAGTGCTAGTGGCAGGGGGCAATACGAGCAGTACTTC. Protein sequence: CSASGRGQYEQYF.

Comments on this clone: Other nucleotide sequences in the sample specify the same CDR3. The chain has TRBV19 and TRBJ1-5; 8 nucleotides agree with TRBD1. The CDR3 extends over 13 amino acids. J gave up 2 bases and V 6 bases, and 0 bases lay outside the gene matches. The germline gives CDR1 LNHDA, CDR2 SQIVND (reference sequence). The CDR3 DNA reads TGTGCCAGTAGGGACAGGGGCAATCAGCCCCAGCATTTT. It codes for CASRDRGNQPQHF.

This clone has only a few counts. The chain uses TRBV5-4 and TRBJ1-4; 8 nucleotides match TRBD1. This CDR3 comprises 14 residues. V dropped 3 bases and J dropped 6; count of bases not matched to a gene: 4. Looked up from germline, CDR1 is SGHNT and CDR2 is YYREEE (reference sequence). CDR3 residues: CASSSTGGDEKLFF. In nucleotides, the CDR3 is TGTGCCAGCAGCTCTACAGGGGGAGATGAAAAACTGTTTTTT.

The rearrangement joins TRBV19 to TRBJ2-3, with TRBD2 identical over 9 bases. With V trimmed by 3 bases and J by 4 bases, 5 bases remained unmatched. This CDR3 is built from 15 residues. Germline V lookup: CDR1 LNHDA, CDR2 SQIVND (reference sequence). As DNA, the CDR3 is TGTGCCAGTAGTATGGGGCGGGGGGGCCCAGATACGCAGTATTTT. It is translated as CASSMGRGGPDTQYF.

This clone was recorded once. This sequence joins TRBV10-2 and TRBJ2-1; 7 bases are shared with TRBD1. This CDR3 has 19 amino acids. Germline CDR1 WSHSY, CDR2 SAAADI. Trimming at V came to 3 bases and at J to 0 bases, leaving 14 bases not matched to a gene. CDR3 nucleotide sequence: TGCGCCAGCAGTGAAGGACAGGTCCGTCTCGGAAGCTCCTACAATGAGCAGTTCTTC. Its protein is CASSEGQVRLGSSYNEQFF.

The chain uses TRBV29-1 and TRBJ1-1, with 8 bases aligning to TRBD1. The CDR3 contains 14 residues. Per the germline V gene, CDR1 is SQVTM and CDR2 is ANQGSEA. Losses at the gene ends were 4 bases for V and 0 bases for J; bases not matched to a gene: 4. The DNA of the CDR3 is TGCAGCGTTGGGGACAGGACCCTGAACACTGAAGCTTTCTTT. Amino acids: CSVGDRTLNTEAFF.

The chain has TRBV6-5 and TRBJ1-3; D remains unclear. The germline gives CDR1 MNHEY, CDR2 SVGAGI. The CDR3 extends over 13 amino acids. Trimming stripped 2 bases from V and 4 bases from J, with 6 bases between. The CDR3 DNA reads TGTGCCAGCAGTTACCCAGGAGGAAACACCATATATTTT. Translated, it gives CASSYPGGNTIYF.

The chain has TRBV4-1 and TRBJ2-7; no reliable D call. The germline gives CDR1 MGHRA, CDR2 YSYEKL. CDR3 length equals 15 residues. V lost 4 bases and J lost 0, with 13 bases in between. The CDR3 here is CASSPQVISSYEQYF. The CDR3 DNA reads TGCGCCAGCAGCCCTCAGGTTATAAGCTCCTACGAGCAGTACTTC.

The chain recombines TRBV24-1 with TRBJ1-2, with 9 bases lining up with TRBD1. Germline CDR1 is KGHDR and CDR2 is SFDVKD. The CDR3 loop spans 12 amino acids. Germline trimming cut 6 bases from V and 8 bases from J; bases unmatched to any gene: 3. The CDR3 region has the DNA TGTGCCACCAGTTACACAGGGGGCGGCTACACCTTC. This sequence encodes CATSYTGGGYTF.

This chain joins TRBV5-5 and TRBJ1-1; 7 nucleotides align to TRBD1. Germline V gives CDR1 SGHKS, CDR2 YYEKEE (reference sequence). V shed 4 bases, J shed 10 bases, and the junction held 13 bases outside the gene matches. The CDR3 runs to 14 residues. The CDR3: CASSVSGTDHVAFF. CDR3 sequence (DNA): TGTGCCAGCAGCGTATCCGGGACAGACCATGTAGCTTTCTTT. The full variable domain, rest sourced from reference TRBV5-5 and TRBJ1-1, is DAGVTQSPTHLIKTRGQQVTLRCSPISGHKSVSWYQQVLGQGPQFIFQYYEKEERGRGNFPDRFSARQFPNYSSELNVNALLLGDSALYLCASSVSGTDHVAFFGQGTRLTVV.

The rearrangement joins TRBV19 to TRBJ1-1, with 7 bases identical to TRBD1. This CDR3 has 14 residues. V lost 4 bases and J lost 2; bases outside the gene matches: 4. Germline lookup yields CDR1 LNHDA and CDR2 SQIVND (reference sequence). The CDR3 spells CASSTGTVNTEAFF. The DNA for the CDR3 is TGTGCCAGTAGTACCGGGACAGTCAACACTGAAGCTTTCTTT. Complete variable domain (other parts from reference TRBV19 and TRBJ1-1): DGGITQSPKYLFRKEGQNVTLSCEQNLNHDAMYWYRQDPGQGLRLIYYSQIVNDFQKGDIAEGYSVSREKKESFPLTVTSAQKNPTAFYLCASSTGTVNTEAFFGQGTRLTVV.

V gene TRBV12-3 or TRBV12-4 combines with J gene TRBJ1-6; D may be TRBD1 (5 bases). This CDR3 contains 13 residues. Trimming shortened V by 8 bases and J by 5 bases, and 10 bases separated the two germline ends. The CDR3 spells CASGQGNNSPLHF. Here the CDR3 DNA reads TGTGCCAGCGGGCAGGGCAATAATTCACCCCTCCACTTT.

CDR3 nucleotide sequence: TGTGCCAGCAGTGCGAGAGACAGGCCCTCCGGCTACACCTTC. This translates into CASSARDRPSGYTF. The chain recombines TRBV28 with TRBJ1-2; D possibly corresponds to TRBD1 (6 bases). Germline V gives CDR1 MDHEN, CDR2 SYDVKM. V was shortened by 5 bases and J by 8 bases, with 18 bases between the two germline ends. The CDR3 consists of 14 residues.